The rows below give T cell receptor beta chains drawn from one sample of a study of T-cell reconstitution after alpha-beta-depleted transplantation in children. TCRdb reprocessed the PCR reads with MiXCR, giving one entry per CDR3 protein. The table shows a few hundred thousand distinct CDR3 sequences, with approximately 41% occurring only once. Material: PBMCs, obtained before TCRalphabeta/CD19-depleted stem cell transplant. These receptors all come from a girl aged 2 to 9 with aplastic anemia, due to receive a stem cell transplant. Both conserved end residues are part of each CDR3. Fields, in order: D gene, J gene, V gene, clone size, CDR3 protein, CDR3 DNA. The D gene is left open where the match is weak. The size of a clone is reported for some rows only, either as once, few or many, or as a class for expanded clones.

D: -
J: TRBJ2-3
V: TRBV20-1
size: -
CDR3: CSARGGGTDTQYF
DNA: TGCAGTGCTAGAGGTGGAGGAACAGATACGCAGTATTTT

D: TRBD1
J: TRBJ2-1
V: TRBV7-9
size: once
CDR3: CASSGWDRGLHNEQFF
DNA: TGTGCCAGCAGCGGATGGGACAGGGGGTTGCACAATGAGCAGTTCTTC

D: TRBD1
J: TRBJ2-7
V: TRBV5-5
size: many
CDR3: CASSLGTGVREQYF
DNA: TGTGCCAGCAGCTTGGGGACAGGGGTTCGGGAGCAGTACTTC

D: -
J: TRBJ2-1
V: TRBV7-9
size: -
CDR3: CASSFDSRNEQFF
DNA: TGTGCCAGCAGCTTTGACTCCCGGAATGAGCAGTTCTTC

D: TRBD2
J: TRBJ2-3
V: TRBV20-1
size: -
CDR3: CSARDTGGVTDTQYF
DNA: TGCAGTGCTAGAGATACGGGGGGTGTGACAGATACGCAGTATTTT

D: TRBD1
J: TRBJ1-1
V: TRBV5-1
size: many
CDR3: CASSLRQGNTEAFF
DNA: TGCGCCAGCAGCTTGAGACAGGGGAACACTGAAGCTTTCTTT

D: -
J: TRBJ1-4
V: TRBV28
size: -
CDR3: CASGFGASDEKLFF
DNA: TGTGCCAGCGGATTCGGGGCGTCGGATGAAAAACTGTTTTTT

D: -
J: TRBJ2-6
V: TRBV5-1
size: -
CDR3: CASSFETGGANVLTF
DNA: TGCGCCAGCAGCTTTGAAACAGGAGGGGCCAACGTCCTGACTTTC

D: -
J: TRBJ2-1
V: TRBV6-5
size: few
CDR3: CASSSQGSYNEQFF
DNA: TGTGCCAGCAGTTCACAGGGTTCCTACAATGAGCAGTTCTTC

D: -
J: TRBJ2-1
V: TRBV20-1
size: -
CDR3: CSAQQVSYNEQFF
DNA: TGCAGTGCTCAACAGGTCTCCTACAATGAGCAGTTCTTC

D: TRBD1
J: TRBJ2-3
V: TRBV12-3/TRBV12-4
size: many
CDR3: CASRLGQGRIADTQYF
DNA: TGTGCCAGCAGGCTCGGACAGGGGAGAATTGCAGATACGCAGTATTTT

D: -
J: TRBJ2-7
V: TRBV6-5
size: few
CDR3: CASSYSKQGRNYEQYF
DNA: TGTGCCAGCAGTTACTCGAAGCAGGGGAGGAACTACGAGCAGTACTTC

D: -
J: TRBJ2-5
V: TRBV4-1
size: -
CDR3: CASSQEGIRETQYF
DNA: TGCGCCAGCAGCCAAGAGGGTATCCGGGAGACCCAGTACTTC

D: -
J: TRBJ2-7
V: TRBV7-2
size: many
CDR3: CASSLEPEGTYEQYF
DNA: TGTGCCAGCAGCTTAGAACCAGAAGGAACCTACGAGCAGTACTTC

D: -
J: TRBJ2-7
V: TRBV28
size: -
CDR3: CASSQEGNEQYF
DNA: TGTGCCAGCAGCCAAGAGGGGAACGAGCAGTACTTC

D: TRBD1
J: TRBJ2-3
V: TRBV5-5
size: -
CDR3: CASSSDRVHTDTQYF
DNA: TGTGCCAGCAGCTCAGACAGGGTTCACACAGATACGCAGTATTTT

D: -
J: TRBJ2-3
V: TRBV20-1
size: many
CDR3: CSAWGIASVKTRGNTQYF
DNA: TGCAGTGCTTGGGGGATCGCTAGCGTTAAGACCCGGGGGAATACGCAGTATTTT